Reported below is one TCR beta chain. The CDR3 is 14 amino acids. Germline V gene data show CDR1 as SGHTA and CDR2 as FQGNSA. V lost 2 bases and J lost 1, with 8 bases in between. This specimen comes from a study of blood T cell repertoires in COVID-19. Across the whole study: From T cells, B-cell-depleted T cells, or PBMCs came the material, which was cDNA or gDNA.

How the authors handled the data: How many nucleated cells were present was estimated from reference gene primer amplification. The data were produced by immunoSEQ multiplex PCR, yet TCRdb's version contains in-frame clones alone and is incomplete. V and J calls and clone size follow that table, whereas D and trimming were derived from the DNA. The table shows over 150,000 clones, with approximately 85% occurring only once. The chain carries TRBV7-2 and TRBJ1-1; D unresolved. This TCR was recovered from a man aged 40-55 years with acute or convalescent COVID-19. The source material was peripheral blood. For the CDR3, the DNA is TGTGCCAGCAGCTTATCAACAGCGAACACTGAAGCTTTCTTT. This translates into CASSLSTANTEAFF.